Listed below are T cell receptor beta chains from one sample, sequenced in a study of cytomegalovirus exposure and HLA in healthy donors. Only in-frame clones appear in the TCRdb table, and some are missing; sequencing was by immunoSEQ multiplex PCR. The sample has over 150,000 clones; approximately 81% are singletons. Sequenced material: PBMCs. The receptors shown here come from a man younger than 30 in good health and CMV-seropositive. The CDR3 runs from the conserved cysteine through the conserved F or W. Each record gives: J gene, V gene, CDR3 protein.

>TRBJ1-3|TRBV7-8
CASSPRNSGNTIYF
>TRBJ2-7|TRBV27
CASTPGQNPLEQYF
>TRBJ2-7|TRBV5-1
CASSSRYEQYF
>TRBJ1-1|TRBV7-9
CASSLARGDTEAFF
>TRBJ1-5|TRBV15
CATSRDFGSTGEQPQHF
>TRBJ1-2|TRBV28
CASRDTTVLTRGYTF
>TRBJ1-1|TRBV4-1
CASSSPRDRVGTEAFF
>TRBJ2-6|TRBV9
CASSGQGAGANVLTF
>TRBJ1-2|TRBV11-1
CASSAGTGGYGYTF
>TRBJ1-2|TRBV28
CASSFGGDGYTF
>TRBJ2-7|TRBV30
CALVAVSSYEQYF
>TRBJ1-1|TRBV5-5
CASSLEGQSNTEAFF
>TRBJ2-3|TRBV27
CASSLSTSGSSTDTQYF
>TRBJ2-7|TRBV30
CAWHQRGVAYEQYF
>TRBJ2-7|TRBV9
CASSVDEGQAWGEQYF
>TRBJ2-5|TRBV28
CASSQSGGDETQYF
>TRBJ2-5|TRBV7-8
CASSFYGGEETQYF
>TRBJ2-7|TRBV28
CASNQGSYEQYF
>TRBJ2-7|TRBV18
CASSPSGTGGEQYF
>TRBJ2-7|TRBV9
CASSTTSGLYEQYF
>TRBJ1-2|TRBV7-9
CASSGSGYGYTF
>TRBJ2-7|TRBV6-1
CASSESPDNSYEQYF
>TRBJ1-5|TRBV10-2
CASSDSGQPQHF
>TRBJ2-3|TRBV10-3
CAISEGSGVADTQYF
>TRBJ1-1|TRBV5-6
CASSLRFDRVTEAFF
>TRBJ2-6|TRBV2
CASRNSAGANVLTF
>TRBJ1-5|TRBV19
CASSTATWNQPQHF
>TRBJ2-1|TRBV27
CASSSWTSGRAGFGEQFF
>TRBJ1-2|TRBV5-1
CASSLLSAKGYGYTF
>TRBJ1-4|TRBV28
CASRSWGLSNEKLFF
>TRBJ2-7|TRBV18
CASSPTSGTNYEQYF
>TRBJ2-7|TRBV9
CASSVGGRSYEQYF
>TRBJ2-1|TRBV14
CASSPAGGPYNEQFF
>TRBJ2-1|TRBV28
CASSLGTSGTELKFF
>TRBJ2-2|TRBV15
CATRGDRGLGTGELFF
>TRBJ2-1|TRBV21-1
CASSKGGDNEQFF
>TRBJ1-2|TRBV5-4
CASSAGGDGGYGYTF
>TRBJ2-2|TRBV27
CASSLKGQGFRALFF
>TRBJ2-7|TRBV5-6
CASSYRDRAIYEQYF
>TRBJ2-1|TRBV5-1
CASRVGVNEQFF
>TRBJ2-2|TRBV18
CASSNRDNTGELFF
>TRBJ2-3|TRBV6-5
CASSSLAGGLADTQYF
>TRBJ1-1|TRBV7-9
CASSLGTGLTEAFF
>TRBJ1-4|TRBV18
CASSPGGTNEKLFF
>TRBJ1-5|TRBV28
CASSRGDSLSNQPQHF
>TRBJ1-2|TRBV6-1
CASSEAPAGGDGYTF
>TRBJ1-4|TRBV9
CASSVRTGDEKLFF
>TRBJ2-1|TRBV27
CASRTQGQSSYNEQFF
>TRBJ1-4|TRBV5-5
CASSPGGEGKKLFF
>TRBJ2-5|TRBV7-3
CASSLGHEAGETQYF